This entry lists 21 T cell receptor beta chains sequenced from one sample in a study of OX40 agonist ivuxolimab in advanced cancers. The assay was immunoSEQ multiplex PCR, and TCRdb's table has in-frame clones only and misses some. The table records over 100,000 clones, about 93% of them present only once. The sample was CD4+ or CD8+ T cells sorted from blood, taken in a trial of the OX40 agonist ivuxolimab. These receptors all stem from an adult with an advanced solid tumor such as melanoma, head and neck, liver or kidney cancer.

The V call is TRBV28, the J call TRBJ1-1; 9 bases are a match to TRBD1. Germline V CDR1 and CDR2: MDHEN, SYDVKM. The CDR3 consists of 16 residues. V lost 7 bases and J lost 5; bases outside the gene matches: 14. As DNA, the CDR3 is TGTGCCAGCACCACCCTCCCGGGACAGGGAGGAACTGAAGCTTTCTTT. It encodes CASTTLPGQGGTEAFF.

The chain is built from TRBV9 and TRBJ1-2; 7 bases align to TRBD1. This CDR3 is 15 amino acids long. Germline CDR1 reads SGDLS; CDR2 reads YYNGEE. The trim removed 2 bases at V and 4 bases at J, leaving 8 bases unmatched. This CDR3 reads CASSVSGTDSYGYTF. In DNA form, the CDR3 reads TGTGCCAGCAGCGTTTCCGGGACAGATAGCTATGGCTACACCTTC.

CDR3 sequence: CASFIGNYGYTF. Written as DNA, the CDR3 is TGTGCCAGTTTTATTGGGAACTATGGCTACACCTTC. This chain joins TRBV28 and TRBJ1-2; D gene unclear. V dropped 9 bases and J dropped 2 bases, with 10 bases sitting between them. This CDR3 region has 12 residues. The V gene's germline CDR1 is MDHEN and CDR2 SYDVKM.

The rearrangement uses TRBV12-5 and TRBJ2-7; 11 bases agree with TRBD2. The CDR3 contains 21 residues. CDR1 LGHNT and CDR2 FRNRAP come from the germline V gene. V was pared by 4 bases and J by 0 bases, with 20 bases of the junction left unmatched. The CDR3 region has the DNA TGTGCTAGTGGTTCGGAATTCTGGACGGGACTAGCGGTCCTGAGCTCCTACGAGCAGTACTTC. Amino acid sequence: CASGSEFWTGLAVLSSYEQYF.

In nucleotides, the CDR3 is TGTGCCAGCTCACCAACTCAGGGAATCAATCAGCCCCAGCATTTT. Translating it yields CASSPTQGINQPQHF. The chain has TRBV18 and TRBJ1-5; TRBD1 might be the D (5 bases). CDR3 length equals 15 residues. CDR1 KGHSH and CDR2 LQKENI come from the germline V gene. V lost 2 bases and J 3 bases, leaving 11 bases between the germline ends.

The chain employs TRBV28 and TRBJ1-4, with D possibly being TRBD1 (5 bases). This CDR3 has 14 amino acids. CDR1 is MDHEN, CDR2 SYDVKM, per germline. V lost 6 bases, J lost 8 bases, and 16 bases lay in between. This CDR3 reads CASRSGGEWEKLFF. The CDR3 nucleotides are TGTGCCAGCAGATCGGGGGGGGAATGGGAAAAACTGTTTTTT.

This clone showed up just once. The V call is TRBV5-5, the J call TRBJ1-2; a possible D gene is TRBD1 (5 bases). V was trimmed by 0 bases and J by 6 bases, leaving 12 bases between them. Germline values: CDR1 SGHKS, CDR2 YYEKEE (reference sequence). The CDR3 spans 14 residues. DNA of the CDR3: TGTGCCAGCAGCTTGGATGGCAGGGTGGATGGCTACACCTTC. This codes for CASSLDGRVDGYTF.

The chain has TRBV6-1 and TRBJ1-6, with 7 bases that match TRBD1. CDR1 and CDR2 from the germline V gene are MNHNS and SASEGT. After removal of 11 bases from V and 5 bases from J, the junction contained 9 bases not matched to a gene. CDR3 length equals 14 residues. CDR3 coding DNA: TGTGCCGGGGGACAGCGCCTGGATAATTCACCCCTCCACTTT. It encodes CAGGQRLDNSPLHF.

The gene calls are TRBV5-4 and TRBJ2-6; possible D gene TRBD1, 6 bases. V lost 4 bases and J 2 bases, leaving 10 bases between the germline ends. Per germline, CDR1 SGHNT and CDR2 YYREEE (reference sequence). This CDR3 region has 15 residues. The CDR3 is CASSSRGPGANVLTF. The CDR3 DNA reads TGTGCCAGCAGCAGCAGGGGCCCTGGGGCCAACGTCCTGACTTTC.

V usage is TRBV7-9 and J usage is TRBJ2-5, with D tentatively TRBD2 (5 bases). Trimming cost V 5 bases and J 5 bases, with 18 bases left between them. The germline V gene has CDR1 SEHNR and CDR2 FQNEAQ (reference sequence). The CDR3 covers 15 residues. Here the CDR3 reads CASSTPRGAVETQYF. CDR3 bases: TGTGCCAGCAGCACCCCCCGGGGAGCCGTGGAGACCCAGTACTTC.

The rearrangement joins TRBV20-1 to TRBJ2-5, with D unclear. Trimming removed 1 base from V and 4 bases from J, with 4 bases in between. Germline CDR1 is DFQATT and CDR2 is SNEGSKA (reference sequence). CDR3 length: 11 residues. Here the CDR3 reads CSARVGETQYF. CDR3 nucleotides: TGCAGTGCTAGAGTAGGAGAGACCCAGTACTTC.

This clone has only a few counts. The chain is built from TRBV20-1 and TRBJ2-1; D gene uncertain. CDR1 DFQATT and CDR2 SNEGSKA come from the germline V gene (reference sequence). This CDR3 is built from 10 residues. V lost 6 bases and J 9 bases, leaving 9 bases between the germline ends. CDR3 DNA sequence: TGCAGTGCCACGCTGGGTGAGCAGTTCTTC. This translates into CSATLGEQFF.

This chain links TRBV29-1 with TRBJ1-1, with D unclear. CDR3 size: 11 residues. V shed 3 bases and J shed 5 bases, with 7 bases lying between them. Germline V lookup: CDR1 SQVTM, CDR2 ANQGSEA. CDR3 in DNA: TGCAGCGTTGATTGGATTACTGAAGCTTTCTTT. Residues: CSVDWITEAFF.

This chain links TRBV4-3 with TRBJ1-2, with TRBD1 matching over 9 bases. The germline V gene has CDR1 LGHNA and CDR2 YSLEER. V trimming: 0 bases; J trimming: 4 bases; junction bases outside the gene matches: 15. The CDR3 is 19 residues long. CDR3 protein: CASSQDTGQGTVVGYGYTF. In nucleotides, the CDR3 is TGCGCCAGCAGCCAAGATACGGGACAGGGTACCGTCGTGGGCTATGGCTACACCTTC.

The chain recombines TRBV2 with TRBJ2-4; a possible D gene is TRBD1 (5 bases). Germline V lookup: CDR1 SNHLY, CDR2 FYNNEI. V dropped 4 bases and J dropped 0 bases, with 10 bases sitting between them. The CDR3 has 15 amino acids. In nucleotides, the CDR3 is TGTGCCAGCAGTGCCCTAGGGGTAGCCAAAAACATTCAGTACTTC. It is translated as CASSALGVAKNIQYF.

V gene TRBV6-1 combines with J gene TRBJ2-7; the D gene is possibly TRBD1 (6 bases). The CDR3 totals 12 residues. The V gene lost 6 bases and the J gene lost 2 bases, with 8 bases spanning the gap. Germline V gene sequence: CDR1 MNHNS, CDR2 SASEGT. The CDR3 sequence: CASRDRPYEQYF. DNA of the CDR3: TGTGCCAGCAGGGACAGACCCTACGAGCAGTACTTC.

The chain uses TRBV7-2 and TRBJ2-5; no clear D gene. The CDR3 is 15 residues long. From germline, CDR1 is SGHTA and CDR2 FQGNSA. V lost 0 bases and J 5 bases, leaving 13 bases between the germline ends. The CDR3 spells CASSLAAGIGETQYF. For the CDR3, the DNA is TGTGCCAGCAGCTTAGCGGCAGGCATCGGTGAGACCCAGTACTTC.

The CDR3, as DNA: TGTGCCAGCACACCCGCTCCGAACACCGGGGAGCTGTTTTTT. It is translated as CASTPAPNTGELFF. The chain is built from TRBV7-3 and TRBJ2-2; D unresolved. In germline, CDR1 is SGHTA, CDR2 FQGTGA. The CDR3 extends over 14 amino acids. The V and J ends lost 7 bases and 0 bases respectively, with 9 bases between them.

The chain employs TRBV5-1 and TRBJ2-3, with 11 bases fitting TRBD2. V lost 4 bases to trimming and J lost 2 bases; unmatched junction nucleotides: 9. Germline V lookup: CDR1 SGHRS, CDR2 YFSETQ. The CDR3 consists of 17 residues. CDR3 DNA sequence: TGCGCCAGCAGCAGGGCCCCTAGCGGGGGGTTCACAGATACGCAGTATTTT. Residues: CASSRAPSGGFTDTQYF.

The chain is built from TRBV6-1 and TRBJ1-1; D ambiguous. The CDR3 has 14 residues. Germline V gives CDR1 MNHNS, CDR2 SASEGT. Trimming removed 7 bases at V and 1 base at J, with 13 bases between. As DNA, the CDR3 is TGTGCCAGCACTTCCATCCGCCCGAACACTGAAGCTTTCTTT. Translating gives CASTSIRPNTEAFF.

V is TRBV18 and J is TRBJ2-5, with 12 positions matching TRBD2. The DNA matches TRBJ2-7 better at its end, which makes the J call doubtful. The CDR3 contains 16 residues. Per germline, CDR1 KGHSH and CDR2 LQKENI. The CDR3 protein is CASSPRLAGGAYEQYF. The DNA of the CDR3 is TGTGCCAGCTCACCACGGCTAGCGGGAGGGGCCTACGAGCAGTACTTC.